These T cell receptor beta chains were read from a single sample in a study of CD8 T cells in Susac syndrome. TCRdb called the immunoSEQ multiplex PCR reads again in MiXCR, with one record for every CDR3 protein. This sample has some 150,000 distinct CDR3 sequences, with around 94% found just once. Sample: CD8+ T cells from PBMCs. The receptor source for this set is a human donor in good health. The CDR3 runs from the conserved cysteine through the conserved F or W. The D gene is left open where the match is weak. The listing skips clone size in some rows; elsewhere it reads once, few, many or a size class.

d_call,j_call,clone_size,v_call,cdr3_nt,cdr3_aa
TRBD1,TRBJ1-5,-,TRBV4-3,TGCGCCAGCAGCCCAGGGACAGGGGCGGGCAATCAGCCCCAGCATTTT,CASSPGTGAGNQPQHF
TRBD2,TRBJ2-1,-,TRBV5-6,TGTGCCAGCAGCTCAGCGGGAGGGCCGCCCAATGAGCAGTTCTTC,CASSSAGGPPNEQFF
-,TRBJ2-2,-,TRBV7-9,TGTGCCAGCAGTTTAGCGACAAACACCGGGGAGCTGTTTTTT,CASSLATNTGELFF
TRBD1,TRBJ2-7,-,TRBV29-1,TGCAGCGTTGTACTAAGACAGGGGGGTTCATACGAGCAGTACTTC,CSVVLRQGGSYEQYF
TRBD1,TRBJ1-1,-,TRBV15,TGTGCCACCAGCATGGACAGGGGCGATGAAGCTTTCTTT,CATSMDRGDEAFF
TRBD1,TRBJ1-1,-,TRBV4-3,TGCGCCAGCAGCCAAGGACAGGGGCACACTGAAGCTTTCTTT,CASSQGQGHTEAFF
-,TRBJ2-1,-,TRBV7-8,TGTGCCAGTCTCCTTGGAAATGAGCAGTTCTTC,CASLLGNEQFF
-,TRBJ2-1,-,TRBV27,TGTGCCAGCAGTTTGTGGCCGACTAGTGATCGCAATGAGCAGTTCTTC,CASSLWPTSDRNEQFF
-,TRBJ1-1,-,TRBV7-3,TGTGCCAGCAGCTCCGAAAACCAGGAGGTGGCTTTCTTT,CASSSENQEVAFF
TRBD2,TRBJ2-1,once,TRBV28,TGTGCCAGCAGTTCCCGGGTAGCGGGAGCGGCCTACAATGAGCAGTTCTTC,CASSSRVAGAAYNEQFF
TRBD2,TRBJ2-3,few,TRBV27,TGTGCCAGCAGTGTCGTAGGGAGGGCAGATACGCAGTATTTT,CASSVVGRADTQYF
-,TRBJ1-1,once,TRBV28,TGTGCCAGCAGTTTGGATTGGGGGGGGAACACTGAAGCTTTCTTT,CASSLDWGGNTEAFF
TRBD2,TRBJ2-7,-,TRBV29-1,TGCAGCGTTGGACTAGCGGGAGGACCCGAGCAGTACTTC,CSVGLAGGPEQYF
-,TRBJ2-5,-,TRBV7-2,TGTGCCAGCAGCTTTGGTCAAGAGACCCAGTACTTC,CASSFGQETQYF
TRBD2,TRBJ2-1,-,TRBV5-6,TGTGCCAGCAGCCCCGGACTAGCGGGGGACTACAATGAGCAGTTCTTC,CASSPGLAGDYNEQFF
TRBD1,TRBJ1-2,-,TRBV5-4,TGTGCCAGCAGCCCTCCGGGACAGGTTTATGGCTACACCTTC,CASSPPGQVYGYTF
-,TRBJ1-2,-,TRBV25-1,TGTGCCACACTACCGGGACATCAGATCTATGGCTACACCTTC,CATLPGHQIYGYTF
-,TRBJ2-2,-,TRBV4-1,TGCGCCAGCGGCCGGACGACTACCGGGGAGCTGTTTTTT,CASGRTTTGELFF